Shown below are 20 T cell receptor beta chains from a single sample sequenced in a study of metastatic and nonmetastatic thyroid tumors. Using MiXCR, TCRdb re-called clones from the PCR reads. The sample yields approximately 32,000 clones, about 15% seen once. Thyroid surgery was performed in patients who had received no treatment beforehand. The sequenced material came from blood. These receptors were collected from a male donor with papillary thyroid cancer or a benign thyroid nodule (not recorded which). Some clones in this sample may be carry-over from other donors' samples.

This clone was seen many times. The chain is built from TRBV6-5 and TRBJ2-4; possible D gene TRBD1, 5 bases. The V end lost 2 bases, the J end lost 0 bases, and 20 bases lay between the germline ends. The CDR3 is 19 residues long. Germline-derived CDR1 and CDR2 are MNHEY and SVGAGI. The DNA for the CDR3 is TGTGCCAGCAGTTACCTTGGTTCGGCAGGGATTATAGCCAAAAACATTCAGTACTTC. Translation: CASSYLGSAGIIAKNIQYF.

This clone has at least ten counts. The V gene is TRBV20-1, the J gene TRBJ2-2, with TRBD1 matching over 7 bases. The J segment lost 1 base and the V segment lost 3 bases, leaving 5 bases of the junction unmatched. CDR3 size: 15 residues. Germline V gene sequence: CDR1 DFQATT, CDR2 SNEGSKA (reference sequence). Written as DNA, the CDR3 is TGCAGTGCTAGGAAGACAGGGTTGAACACCGGGGAGCTGTTTTTT. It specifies CSARKTGLNTGELFF.

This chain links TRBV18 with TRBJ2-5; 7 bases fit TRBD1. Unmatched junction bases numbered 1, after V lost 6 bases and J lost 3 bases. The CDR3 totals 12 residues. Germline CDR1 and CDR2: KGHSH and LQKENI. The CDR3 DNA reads TGTGCCAGCTCTACAGGGGAAGAGACCCAGTACTTC. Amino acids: CASSTGEETQYF.

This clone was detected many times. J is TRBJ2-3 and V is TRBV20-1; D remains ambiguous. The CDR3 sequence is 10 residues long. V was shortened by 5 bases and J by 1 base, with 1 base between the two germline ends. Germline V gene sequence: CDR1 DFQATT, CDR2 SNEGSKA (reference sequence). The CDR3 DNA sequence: TGCAGTGCTGGCACAGATACGCAGTATTTT. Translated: CSAGTDTQYF.

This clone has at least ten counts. The CDR3 sequence is CASSGNRYGYTF. As DNA, the CDR3 is TGTGCCAGCAGTGGGAACCGTTATGGCTACACCTTC. The chain uses TRBV2 and TRBJ1-2; the D is unclear. V was trimmed by 4 bases and J by 5 bases, leaving 8 bases between them. This CDR3 is built from 12 residues. Germline V CDR1 and CDR2: SNHLY, FYNNEI.

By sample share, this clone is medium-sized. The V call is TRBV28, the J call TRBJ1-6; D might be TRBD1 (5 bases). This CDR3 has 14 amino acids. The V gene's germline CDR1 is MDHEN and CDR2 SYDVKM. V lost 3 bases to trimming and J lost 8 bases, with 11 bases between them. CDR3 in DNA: TGTGCCAGCAGTTTGGGGGGTAGCTATTCACCCCTCCACTTT. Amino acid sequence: CASSLGGSYSPLHF.

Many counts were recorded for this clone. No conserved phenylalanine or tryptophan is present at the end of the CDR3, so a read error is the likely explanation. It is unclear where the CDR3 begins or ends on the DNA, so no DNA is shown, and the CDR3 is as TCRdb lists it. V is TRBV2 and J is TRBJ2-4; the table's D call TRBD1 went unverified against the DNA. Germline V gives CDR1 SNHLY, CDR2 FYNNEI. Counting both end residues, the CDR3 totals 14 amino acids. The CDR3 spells CASSELGTGGLVIS.

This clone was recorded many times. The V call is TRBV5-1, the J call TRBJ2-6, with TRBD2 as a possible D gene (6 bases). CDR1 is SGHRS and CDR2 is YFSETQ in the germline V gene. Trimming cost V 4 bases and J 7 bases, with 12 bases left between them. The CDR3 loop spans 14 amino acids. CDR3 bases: TGCGCCAGCAGCCCCACGGGGGTAGCCAACGTCCTGACTTTC. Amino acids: CASSPTGVANVLTF.

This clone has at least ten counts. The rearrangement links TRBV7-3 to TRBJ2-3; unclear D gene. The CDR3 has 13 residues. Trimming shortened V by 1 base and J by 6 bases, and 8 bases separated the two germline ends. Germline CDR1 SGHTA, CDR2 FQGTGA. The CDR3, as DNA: TGTGCCAGCAGCTTAATGTCTGGGGATACGCAGTATTTT. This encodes CASSLMSGDTQYF.

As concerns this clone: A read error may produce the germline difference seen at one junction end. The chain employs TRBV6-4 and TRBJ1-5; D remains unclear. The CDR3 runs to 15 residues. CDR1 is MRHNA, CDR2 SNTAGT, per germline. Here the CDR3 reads CASSYSMGVNQPQHF. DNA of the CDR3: TGTGCCAGCAGTTACTCGATGGGAGTCAATCAGCCCCAGCATTTT.

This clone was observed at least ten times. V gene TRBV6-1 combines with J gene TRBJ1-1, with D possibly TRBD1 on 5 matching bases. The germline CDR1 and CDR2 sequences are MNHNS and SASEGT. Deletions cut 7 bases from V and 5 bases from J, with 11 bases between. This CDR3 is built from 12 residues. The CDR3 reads CASTHRGTEAFF. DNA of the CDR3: TGTGCCAGCACCCATAGGGGTACTGAAGCTTTCTTT.

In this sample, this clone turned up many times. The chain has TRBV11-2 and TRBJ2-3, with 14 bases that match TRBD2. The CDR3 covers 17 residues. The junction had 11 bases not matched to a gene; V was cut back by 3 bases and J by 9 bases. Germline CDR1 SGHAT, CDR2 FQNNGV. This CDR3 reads CASSFPAGTSGSGTQYF. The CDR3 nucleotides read TGTGCCAGCAGCTTCCCGGCCGGGACTAGCGGGAGCGGGACGCAGTATTTT.

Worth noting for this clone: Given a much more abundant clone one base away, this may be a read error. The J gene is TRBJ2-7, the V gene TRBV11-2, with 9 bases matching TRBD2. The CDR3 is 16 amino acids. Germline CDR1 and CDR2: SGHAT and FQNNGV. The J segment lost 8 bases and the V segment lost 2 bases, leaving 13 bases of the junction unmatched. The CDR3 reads CASSLLSAGGVRKQYF. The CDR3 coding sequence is TGTGCCAGCAGCTTACTCTCTGCGGGGGGGGTGCGGAAGCAGTACTTC.

DNA of the CDR3: TGTGCCAGCAGCACCAGGGGGCCGGGCAATCAGCCCCAGCATTTT. As protein: CASSTRGPGNQPQHF. The chain combines TRBV7-2 with TRBJ1-5; 8 nucleotides align to TRBD1. The germline gives CDR1 SGHTA, CDR2 FQGNSA. The CDR3 sequence is 15 residues long. V trimming: 5 bases; J trimming: 2 bases; junction bases outside the gene matches: 5. The full variable domain, completed using reference TRBV7-2 and TRBJ1-5, is GAGVSQSPSNKVTEKGKDVELRCDPISGHTALYWYRQSLGQGLEFLIYFQGNSAPDKSGLPSDRFSAERTGGSVSTLTIQRTQQEDSAVYLCASSTRGPGNQPQHFGDGTRLSIL.

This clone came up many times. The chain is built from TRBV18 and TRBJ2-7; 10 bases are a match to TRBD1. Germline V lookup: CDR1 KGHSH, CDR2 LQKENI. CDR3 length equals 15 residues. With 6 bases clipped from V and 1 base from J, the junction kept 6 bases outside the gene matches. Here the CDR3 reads CASSQRTGGSYEQYF. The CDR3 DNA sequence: TGTGCCAGCTCCCAAAGGACAGGGGGTTCCTACGAGCAGTACTTC.

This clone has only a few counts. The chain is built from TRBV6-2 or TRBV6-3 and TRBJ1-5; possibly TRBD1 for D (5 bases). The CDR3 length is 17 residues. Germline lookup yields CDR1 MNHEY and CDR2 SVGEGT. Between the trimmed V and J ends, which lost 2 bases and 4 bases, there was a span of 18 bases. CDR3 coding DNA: TGTGCCAGCAGTTACATGACGGGGGGAAGGGCGAATCAGCCCCAGCATTTT. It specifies CASSYMTGGRANQPQHF.

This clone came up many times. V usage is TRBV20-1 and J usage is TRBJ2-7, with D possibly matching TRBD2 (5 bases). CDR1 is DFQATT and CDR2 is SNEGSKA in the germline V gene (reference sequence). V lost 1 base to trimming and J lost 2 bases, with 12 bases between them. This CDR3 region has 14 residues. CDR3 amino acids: CSARGPTGAYEQYF. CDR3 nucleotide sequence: TGCAGTGCTAGAGGACCCACCGGGGCCTACGAGCAGTACTTC.

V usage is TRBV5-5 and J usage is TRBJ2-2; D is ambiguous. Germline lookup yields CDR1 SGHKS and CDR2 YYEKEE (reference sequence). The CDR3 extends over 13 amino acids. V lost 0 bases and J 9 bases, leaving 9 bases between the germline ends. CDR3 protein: CASSLGGPWELFF. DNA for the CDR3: TGTGCCAGCAGCTTGGGTGGACCCTGGGAGCTGTTTTTT.

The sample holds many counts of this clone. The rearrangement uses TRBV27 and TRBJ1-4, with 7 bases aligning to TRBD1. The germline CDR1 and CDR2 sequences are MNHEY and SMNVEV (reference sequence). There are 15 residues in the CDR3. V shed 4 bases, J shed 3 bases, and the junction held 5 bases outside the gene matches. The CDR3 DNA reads TGTGCCAGCAGTTCAGGGGGTGTAGCTAATGAAAAACTGTTTTTT. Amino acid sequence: CASSSGGVANEKLFF.

DNA for the CDR3: TGTGCCAGCAGTTTGATTTCGGACAGGGGTTCAGTCCCCTACGAGCAGTACTTC. This codes for CASSLISDRGSVPYEQYF. The V and J genes are TRBV28 and TRBJ2-7, with 9 bases fitting TRBD1. The CDR3 runs 18 residues. The V segment lost 3 bases and the J segment 2 bases; nucleotides outside the gene matches: 14. Germline lookup yields CDR1 MDHEN and CDR2 SYDVKM.